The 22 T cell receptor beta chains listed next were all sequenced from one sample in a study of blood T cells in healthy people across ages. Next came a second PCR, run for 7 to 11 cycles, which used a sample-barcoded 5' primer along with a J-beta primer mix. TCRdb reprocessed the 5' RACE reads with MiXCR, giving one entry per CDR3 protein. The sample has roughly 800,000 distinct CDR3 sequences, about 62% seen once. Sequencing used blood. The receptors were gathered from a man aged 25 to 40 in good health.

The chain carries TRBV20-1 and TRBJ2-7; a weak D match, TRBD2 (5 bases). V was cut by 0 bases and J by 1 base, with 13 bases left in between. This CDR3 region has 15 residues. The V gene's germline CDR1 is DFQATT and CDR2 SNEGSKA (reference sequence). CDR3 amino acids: CSARDTASSSYEQYF. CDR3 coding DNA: TGCAGTGCTAGAGATACGGCTAGCTCTTCCTACGAGCAGTACTTC.

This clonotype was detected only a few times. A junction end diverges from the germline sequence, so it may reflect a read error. The CDR3 loop is CASSLARAGVETQYF. In nucleotides, the CDR3 is TGTGCTAGCAGCTTAGCTCGTGCGGGAGTTGAGACCCAGTACTTC. The gene calls are TRBV7-7 and TRBJ2-5; 7 bases line up with TRBD2. Germline CDR1 reads SSHAT; CDR2 reads FNYEAQ (reference sequence). This CDR3 is 15 amino acids long.

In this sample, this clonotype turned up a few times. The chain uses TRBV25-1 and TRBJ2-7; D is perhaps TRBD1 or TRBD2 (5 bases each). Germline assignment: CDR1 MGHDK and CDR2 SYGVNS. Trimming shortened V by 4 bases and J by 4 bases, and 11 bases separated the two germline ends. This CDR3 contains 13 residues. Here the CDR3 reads CASSATGTYEQYF. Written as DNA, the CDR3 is TGTGCCAGCAGTGCCACCGGGACGTACGAGCAGTACTTC.

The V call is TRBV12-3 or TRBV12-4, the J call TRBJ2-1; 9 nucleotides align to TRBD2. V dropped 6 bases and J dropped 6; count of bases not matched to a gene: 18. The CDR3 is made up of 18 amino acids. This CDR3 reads CASSPAPGLASPCNEQFF. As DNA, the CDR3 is TGTGCCAGCAGCCCGGCTCCGGGACTAGCCAGCCCCTGCAATGAGCAGTTCTTC.

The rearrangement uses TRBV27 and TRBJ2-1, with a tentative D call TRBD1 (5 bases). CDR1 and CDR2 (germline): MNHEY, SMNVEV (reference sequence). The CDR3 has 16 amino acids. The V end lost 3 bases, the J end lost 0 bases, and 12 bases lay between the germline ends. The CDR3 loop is CASSFEGASSYNEQFF. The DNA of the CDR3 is TGTGCCAGCAGTTTCGAAGGGGCAAGCTCCTACAATGAGCAGTTCTTC.

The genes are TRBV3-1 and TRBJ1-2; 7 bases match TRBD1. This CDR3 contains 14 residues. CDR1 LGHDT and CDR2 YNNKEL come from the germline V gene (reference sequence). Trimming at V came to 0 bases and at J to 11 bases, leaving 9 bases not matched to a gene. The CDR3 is CASSQDKWGQRYTF. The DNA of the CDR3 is TGTGCCAGCAGCCAAGATAAATGGGGACAGCGGTACACCTTC.

CDR3 sequence reads: CASSLKLRTGPNEQFF. The DNA of the CDR3 is TGTGCCAGCAGCTTAAAACTGCGGACAGGCCCCAATGAGCAGTTCTTC. The chain carries TRBV7-2 and TRBJ2-1, with 7 bases matching TRBD1. The CDR3 is 16 amino acids. CDR1 is SGHTA, CDR2 FQGNSA, per germline. The V and J ends lost 2 bases and 6 bases, in that order; junction bases with no gene match: 10.

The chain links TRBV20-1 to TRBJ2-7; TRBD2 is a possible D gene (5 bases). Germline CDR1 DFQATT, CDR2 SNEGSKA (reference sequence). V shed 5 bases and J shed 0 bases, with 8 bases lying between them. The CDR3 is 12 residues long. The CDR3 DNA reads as TGCAGTGCTTGGGAGAGCTCCTACGAGCAGTACTTC. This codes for CSAWESSYEQYF.

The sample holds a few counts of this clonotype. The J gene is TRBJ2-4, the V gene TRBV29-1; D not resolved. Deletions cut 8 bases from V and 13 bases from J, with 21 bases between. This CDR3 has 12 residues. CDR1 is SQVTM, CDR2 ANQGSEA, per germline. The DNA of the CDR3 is TGCAGCACCGGACCCTCCCGTAGAGAGCAGTACTTC. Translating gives CSTGPSRREQYF.

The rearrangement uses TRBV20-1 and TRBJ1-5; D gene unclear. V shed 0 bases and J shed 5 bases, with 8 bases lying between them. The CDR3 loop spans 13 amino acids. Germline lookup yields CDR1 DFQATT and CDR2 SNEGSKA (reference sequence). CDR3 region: CSARETGHQPQHF. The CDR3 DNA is TGCAGTGCTAGAGAGACTGGACATCAGCCCCAGCATTTT.

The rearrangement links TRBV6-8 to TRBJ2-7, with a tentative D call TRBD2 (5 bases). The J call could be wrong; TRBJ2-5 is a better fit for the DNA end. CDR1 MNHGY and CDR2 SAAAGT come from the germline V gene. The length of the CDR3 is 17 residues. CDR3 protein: CASSYSNGVQPRETQYF. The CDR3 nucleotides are TGTGCCAGCAGTTACTCGAACGGGGTTCAGCCCCGGGAGACCCAGTACTTC.

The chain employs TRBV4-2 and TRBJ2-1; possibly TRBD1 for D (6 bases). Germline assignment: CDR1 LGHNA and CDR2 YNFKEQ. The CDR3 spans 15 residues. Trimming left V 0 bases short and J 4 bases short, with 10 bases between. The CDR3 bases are TGTGCCAGCAGCCAAGATATAGGGGGTTACAATGAGCAGTTCTTC. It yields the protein CASSQDIGGYNEQFF.

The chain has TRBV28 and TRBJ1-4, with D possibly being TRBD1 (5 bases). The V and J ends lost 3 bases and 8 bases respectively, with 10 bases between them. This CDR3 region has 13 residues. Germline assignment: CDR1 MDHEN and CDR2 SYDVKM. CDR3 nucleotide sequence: TGTGCCAGCAGTTTTCTGGGGACCGAAAAACTGTTTTTT. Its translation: CASSFLGTEKLFF.

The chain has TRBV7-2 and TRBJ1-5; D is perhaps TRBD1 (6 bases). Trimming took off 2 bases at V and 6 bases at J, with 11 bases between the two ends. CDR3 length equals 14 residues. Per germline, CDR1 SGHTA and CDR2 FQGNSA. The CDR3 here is CASSLWGRGQPQHF. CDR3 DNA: TGTGCCAGCAGCTTATGGGGGCGCGGTCAGCCCCAGCATTTT. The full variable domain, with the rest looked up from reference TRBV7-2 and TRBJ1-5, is GAGVSQSPSNKVTEKGKDVELRCDPISGHTALYWYRQSLGQGLEFLIYFQGNSAPDKSGLPSDRFSAERTGGSVSTLTIQRTQQEDSAVYLCASSLWGRGQPQHFGDGTRLSIL.

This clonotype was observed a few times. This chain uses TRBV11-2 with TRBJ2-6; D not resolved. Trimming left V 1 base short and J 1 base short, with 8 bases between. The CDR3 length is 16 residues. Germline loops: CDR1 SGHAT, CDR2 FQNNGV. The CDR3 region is CASSLGHGSGANVLTF. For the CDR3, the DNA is TGTGCCAGCAGCTTAGGTCACGGATCTGGGGCCAACGTCCTGACTTTC.

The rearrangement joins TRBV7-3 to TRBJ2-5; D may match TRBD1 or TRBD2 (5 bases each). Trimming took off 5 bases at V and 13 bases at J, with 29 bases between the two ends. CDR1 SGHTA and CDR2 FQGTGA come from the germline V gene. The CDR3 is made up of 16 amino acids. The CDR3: CASSQGERDAYNERYF. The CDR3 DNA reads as TGTGCCAGCAGCCAGGGCGAAAGGGACGCCTACAATGAGCGGTACTTC.

This CDR3 reads CSAHTRTSGVHEQYF. CDR3 sequence (DNA): TGCAGTGCTCACACAAGGACATCGGGGGTCCACGAGCAGTACTTC. The chain couples TRBV20-1 to TRBJ2-7; D perhaps matches TRBD2 (6 bases). The CDR3 is made up of 15 amino acids. Trimming left V 5 bases short and J 5 bases short, with 22 bases between. CDR1 is DFQATT and CDR2 is SNEGSKA in the germline V gene (reference sequence).

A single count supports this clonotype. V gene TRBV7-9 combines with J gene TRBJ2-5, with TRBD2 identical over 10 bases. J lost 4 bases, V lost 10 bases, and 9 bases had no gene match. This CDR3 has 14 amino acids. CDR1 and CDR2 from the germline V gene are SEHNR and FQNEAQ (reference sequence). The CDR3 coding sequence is TGTGCCACCCGAGTAGCGGGGGGCCGAGAGACCCAGTACTTC. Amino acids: CATRVAGGRETQYF.

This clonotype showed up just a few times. The CDR3, as DNA: TGTGCTAGTGGGCTAGCAGGCCGGAATGAGCAGTTCTTC. Protein: CASGLAGRNEQFF. This chain uses TRBV12-5 with TRBJ2-1; TRBD2 is a possible D gene (5 bases). Trimming removed 6 bases at V and 7 bases at J, with 13 bases between. Germline CDR1 LGHNT, CDR2 FRNRAP. CDR3 length: 13 amino acids.

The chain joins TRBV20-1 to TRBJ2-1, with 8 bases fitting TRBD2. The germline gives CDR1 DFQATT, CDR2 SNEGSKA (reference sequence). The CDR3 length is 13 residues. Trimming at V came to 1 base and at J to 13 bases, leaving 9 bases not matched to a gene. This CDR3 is CSARVGLAETQFF. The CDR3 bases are TGCAGTGCTAGAGTAGGACTAGCCGAGACCCAGTTCTTC.

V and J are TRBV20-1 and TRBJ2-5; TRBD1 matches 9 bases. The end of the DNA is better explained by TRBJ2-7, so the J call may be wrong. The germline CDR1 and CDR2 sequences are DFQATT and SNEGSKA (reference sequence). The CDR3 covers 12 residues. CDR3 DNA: TGCAGTGGCAGGACAGGGGTTAACGAGCAGTACTTC. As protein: CSGRTGVNEQYF.

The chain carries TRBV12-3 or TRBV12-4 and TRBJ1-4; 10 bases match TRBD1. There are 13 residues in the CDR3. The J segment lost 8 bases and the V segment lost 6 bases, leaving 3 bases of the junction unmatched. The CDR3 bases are TGTGCCAGCAGCGGACAGGGGGAAGAAAAACTGTTTTTT. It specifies CASSGQGEEKLFF.